The 29 T cell receptor beta chains in this list originate from one sample, sequenced in a study of beta chain features in type 1 diabetes. As every portion of the isolated RNA was reverse transcribed, the sequencing read expressed TCRB transcripts. The repertoire was sequenced with immunoSEQ multiplex PCR; TCRdb's copy has only in-frame clones and lacks some. This sample has 310,000 or so clones, with about 11% found just once. Sequencing was performed on naive CD4+ T cells from blood. These receptors were collected from a woman under 40 in good health.

V usage is TRBV15 and J usage is TRBJ2-1, with 8 bases fitting TRBD2. Germline V lookup: CDR1 LNHNV, CDR2 YYDKDF (reference sequence). V lost 1 base and J lost 9; bases outside the gene matches: 8. The CDR3 totals 15 residues. DNA of the CDR3: TGTGCCACCAGCAGAGTTGGCGGGGGGATGGGTGAGCAGTTCTTC. Translated, it gives CATSRVGGGMGEQFF.

This clone turned up a few times. The V and J genes are TRBV15 and TRBJ2-3, with 7 positions matching TRBD1. The CDR3 contains 12 residues. Germline V lookup: CDR1 LNHNV, CDR2 YYDKDF (reference sequence). Germline trimming cut 0 bases from V and 13 bases from J; bases unmatched to any gene: 4. The CDR3 DNA follows: TGTGCCACCAGCAGAGACAGGGGGAAGGAGTATTTT. Translation: CATSRDRGKEYF.

V is TRBV4-3 and J is TRBJ2-1; TRBD2 matches 15 bases. Per germline, CDR1 LGHNA and CDR2 YSLEER. Losses at the gene ends were 2 bases for V and 8 bases for J; bases not matched to a gene: 13. The CDR3 totals 19 residues. The CDR3 loop is CASSQRGTSGRPKDHEQFF. The CDR3 bases are TGCGCCAGCAGCCAAAGGGGGACTAGCGGGAGGCCGAAGGACCATGAGCAGTTCTTC.

This clone has a handful of counts. The chain joins TRBV5-4 to TRBJ2-7, with 9 bases lining up with TRBD1. The CDR3 totals 15 residues. Germline V gives CDR1 SGHNT, CDR2 YYREEE (reference sequence). V gave up 4 bases and J gave up 0 bases; unmatched junction bases: 5. The CDR3 coding sequence is TGTGCCAGCAGCCCAGGACAGGGGAACTCCTACGAGCAGTACTTC. It specifies CASSPGQGNSYEQYF.

The chain links TRBV9 to TRBJ2-5, with 8 bases lining up with TRBD2. V dropped 4 bases and J dropped 7; count of bases not matched to a gene: 9. The CDR3 is 14 amino acids. From germline, CDR1 is SGDLS and CDR2 YYNGEE. CDR3 amino acids: CASSPRTSSGTQYF. DNA for the CDR3: TGTGCCAGCAGCCCAAGGACTAGCTCGGGGACCCAGTACTTC.

CDR3 nucleotides: TGTGCCAGCAGCCAACAAAGGGGACAGGAAACACGGGAGCTGTTTTTT. Translated, it gives CASSQQRGQETRELFF. The chain recombines TRBV4-2 with TRBJ2-2; 8 nucleotides line up with TRBD1. Trimming at V came to 2 bases and at J to 9 bases, leaving 11 bases not matched to a gene. The germline V gene encodes CDR1 LGHNA and CDR2 YNFKEQ. This CDR3 contains 16 residues.

At least ten counts were recorded for this clone. This chain joins TRBV29-1 and TRBJ1-2; a weak D match, TRBD1 (5 bases). This CDR3 spans 12 amino acids. Germline CDR1 reads SQVTM; CDR2 reads ANQGSEA. Trimming took off 6 bases at V and 7 bases at J, with 15 bases between the two ends. CDR3 region: CSVAPRAGGYTF. CDR3 DNA: TGCAGCGTCGCCCCCAGGGCCGGTGGCTACACCTTC.

CDR3 coding DNA: TGTGCCAGCAGTGCGCCTATACTAGCGGGAGTAGGAGCCAAAAACATTCAGTACTTC. It specifies CASSAPILAGVGAKNIQYF. This rearrangement joins TRBV2 to TRBJ2-4, with 11 nucleotides matching TRBD2. CDR1 and CDR2 (germline): SNHLY, FYNNEI. V shed 4 bases, J shed 0 bases, and the junction held 11 bases outside the gene matches. The CDR3 sequence is 19 residues long.

As for this clone: One end of the junction fails to match germline, which may point to a read error. The chain combines TRBV7-7 with TRBJ2-5, with 12 bases fitting TRBD2. The CDR3 is 16 amino acids. CDR1 is SSHAT and CDR2 is FNYEAQ in the germline V gene (reference sequence). The CDR3 sequence: CASSFGLAGFGETQYF. The CDR3 bases are TGTGCTAGCAGCTTTGGACTAGCGGGATTTGGAGAGACCCAGTACTTC.

This sequence joins TRBV6-1 and TRBJ1-1; the match to TRBD1 covers 7 bases. V shed 5 bases and J 4 bases; nucleotides not matched to a gene: 10. This CDR3 spans 15 amino acids. CDR1 is MNHNS and CDR2 is SASEGT in the germline V gene. The CDR3 region is CASSPSRQGLTEAFF. For the CDR3, the DNA is TGTGCCAGCAGTCCCTCTAGACAGGGCCTCACTGAAGCTTTCTTT.

The chain has TRBV10-2 and TRBJ1-4; D is unresolved. There are 14 residues in the CDR3. V lost 0 bases and J lost 8, with 10 bases in between. CDR1 is WSHSY and CDR2 is SAAADI in the germline V gene. The chain's CDR3 is CASSESRLNEKLFF. The CDR3 DNA follows: TGCGCCAGCAGTGAGTCGAGACTTAACGAAAAACTGTTTTTT.

The J gene is TRBJ1-1, the V gene TRBV27; tentative D call: TRBD1 (6 bases). The V gene lost 8 bases and the J gene lost 1 base, with 14 bases spanning the gap. This CDR3 contains 14 residues. Germline V lookup: CDR1 MNHEY, CDR2 SMNVEV (reference sequence). CDR3 sequence reads: CASGTTGWNTEAFF. The DNA for the CDR3 is TGTGCCAGCGGAACCACAGGGTGGAACACTGAAGCTTTCTTT.

This clone was seen a handful of times. V usage is TRBV15 and J usage is TRBJ1-4, with 7 bases that match TRBD1. This CDR3 comprises 15 residues. Trimming removed 1 base from V and 5 bases from J; junction bases left unmatched: 4. Per germline, CDR1 LNHNV and CDR2 YYDKDF (reference sequence). The CDR3 spells CATSRAPTGNEKLFF. CDR3 in DNA: TGTGCCACCAGCAGAGCACCGACAGGGAATGAAAAACTGTTTTTT. Full variable domain (outside the CDR3, taken from reference TRBV15 and TRBJ1-4): DAMVIQNPRYQVTQFGKPVTLSCSQTLNHNVMYWYQQKSSQAPKLLFHYYDKDFNNEADTPDNFQSRRPNTSFCFLDIRSPGLGDTAMYLCATSRAPTGNEKLFFGSGTQLSVL.

V is TRBV7-2 and J is TRBJ2-7; D is ambiguous. The CDR3 runs to 15 residues. V shed 8 bases and J shed 0 bases, with 17 bases lying between them. Germline CDR1 and CDR2: SGHTA and FQGNSA. CDR3 sequence (DNA): TGTGCCAGCGGGTATACGCAGACAAGCTCCTACGAGCAGTACTTC. This translates into CASGYTQTSSYEQYF.

The chain combines TRBV7-9 with TRBJ2-7; D is perhaps TRBD1 (7 bases). Trimming left V 5 bases short and J 5 bases short, with 25 bases between. The CDR3 loop spans 17 amino acids. The germline V gene has CDR1 SEHNR and CDR2 FQNEAQ (reference sequence). In DNA form, the CDR3 reads TGTGCCAGCAGCAACTCGGGGGACAGTCTGGGGGTCAACGAGCAGTACTTC. The encoded protein is CASSNSGDSLGVNEQYF.

In this sample, this clone turned up a few times. This chain uses TRBV25-1 with TRBJ2-2, with D possibly matching TRBD2 (5 bases). Germline-derived CDR1 and CDR2 are MGHDK and SYGVNS. V lost 7 bases, J lost 5 bases, and 11 bases lay in between. CDR3 length: 13 residues. CDR3 region: CASTPSGTGELFF. The CDR3 nucleotides are TGTGCCAGCACCCCGTCGGGGACCGGGGAGCTGTTTTTT.

In its sample, this clone was seen a few times. The chain couples TRBV9 to TRBJ2-7, with 7 bases aligning to TRBD2. J lost 7 bases, V lost 3 bases, and 16 bases had no gene match. From germline, CDR1 is SGDLS and CDR2 YYNGEE. CDR3 length: 16 residues. The CDR3, as DNA: TGTGCCAGCAGCGGCCTTGCCGGGGCGGGAGTAGGGGAGCAGTACTTC. Translation: CASSGLAGAGVGEQYF.

The gene calls are TRBV28 and TRBJ2-1; D is unresolved. The length of the CDR3 is 13 residues. Germline-derived CDR1 and CDR2 are MDHEN and SYDVKM. V lost 7 bases to trimming and J lost 6 bases, with 13 bases between them. The CDR3 coding sequence is TGTGCCAGCACCCCCTCAGTTCCCAATGAGCAGTTCTTC. Translating it yields CASTPSVPNEQFF.

The chain is built from TRBV4-3 and TRBJ2-5, with 7 bases that match TRBD2. V dropped 0 bases and J dropped 1; count of bases not matched to a gene: 8. The CDR3 has 17 residues. Germline assignment: CDR1 LGHNA and CDR2 YSLEER. The CDR3 protein is CASSQDRRSGGQETQYF. The CDR3 bases are TGCGCCAGCAGCCAAGATCGGCGGTCGGGAGGCCAAGAGACCCAGTACTTC.

The chain employs TRBV30 and TRBJ2-1; TRBD2 matches at 10 bases. Germline assignment: CDR1 GTSNPN and CDR2 SVGIG (reference sequence). J lost 1 base, V lost 1 base, and 7 bases had no gene match. CDR3 size: 17 residues. CDR3: CAWSALAGGPSYNEQFF. DNA for the CDR3: TGTGCCTGGAGTGCCTTAGCGGGAGGCCCATCCTACAATGAGCAGTTCTTC.

The V and J genes are TRBV7-2 and TRBJ2-3, with a tentative D call TRBD2 (5 bases). The germline V gene has CDR1 SGHTA and CDR2 FQGNSA. There are 14 residues in the CDR3. Trimming pared 4 bases from V and 0 bases from J, leaving 8 bases between. The CDR3 reads CASSSRTSTDTQYF. The CDR3 DNA reads as TGTGCCAGCAGCTCTCGGACTAGCACAGATACGCAGTATTTT.

In its sample, this clone was seen a few times. The chain couples TRBV25-1 to TRBJ2-6; 13 nucleotides line up with TRBD2. The V segment lost 6 bases and the J segment 4 bases; nucleotides outside the gene matches: 9. The CDR3 is made up of 18 amino acids. From germline, CDR1 is MGHDK and CDR2 SYGVNS. CDR3 sequence (DNA): TGTGCCAGCAGGGGGACTAGCGGGAAGTTGCCCGGGGCCAACGTCCTGACTTTC. As protein: CASRGTSGKLPGANVLTF. The entire variable domain, with the rest obtained from reference TRBV25-1 and TRBJ2-6, is as follows: EADIYQTPRYLVIGTGKKITLECSQTMGHDKMYWYQQDPGMELHLIHYSYGVNSTEKGDLSSESTVSRIRTEHFPLTLESARPSHTSQYLCASRGTSGKLPGANVLTFGAGSRLTVL.

This clone has a handful of counts. The J gene is TRBJ1-2, the V gene TRBV20-1; no clear D. The CDR3 spans 11 residues. Trimming stripped 5 bases from V and 4 bases from J, with 8 bases between. In germline, CDR1 is DFQATT, CDR2 SNEGSKA (reference sequence). The CDR3 DNA reads as TGCAGTGCTCCTTCTACCTATGGCTACACCTTC. The encoded protein is CSAPSTYGYTF.

The J gene is TRBJ2-7, the V gene TRBV18; TRBD2 is a possible D gene (6 bases). Looked up from germline, CDR1 is KGHSH and CDR2 is LQKENI. This CDR3 is 12 amino acids long. Trimming shortened V by 8 bases and J by 6 bases, and 14 bases separated the two germline ends. The CDR3 DNA reads TGTGCCAGCCAGCTGGAGGGGACCGAGCAGTACTTC. Its protein product is CASQLEGTEQYF.

This clone was recorded many times. The genes are TRBV23-1 and TRBJ2-5, with TRBD2 identical over 10 bases. TRBV23-1 is an open reading frame whose function is uncertain. The CDR3 consists of 16 residues. The V gene end was trimmed by 4 bases and the J gene end by 2 bases; junction bases not matched to a gene: 7. CDR3 sequence: CASSLPSGSYQETQYF. The CDR3 nucleotides are TGCGCCAGCAGTCTACCTAGCGGGAGTTATCAAGAGACCCAGTACTTC.

This clone was seen a few times. This chain uses TRBV28 with TRBJ2-5; no clear D. The germline V and J ends were trimmed by 5 bases and 2 bases, with 9 bases remaining between them. CDR3 size: 13 residues. The germline CDR1 and CDR2 sequences are MDHEN and SYDVKM. CDR3 residues: CASSRGSQETQYF. The CDR3 nucleotides are TGTGCCAGCAGTCGAGGTTCTCAAGAGACCCAGTACTTC.

The gene calls are TRBV4-2 and TRBJ2-7; perhaps TRBD1 as D (6 bases). The CDR3 spans 14 residues. CDR1 and CDR2 (germline): LGHNA, YNFKEQ. V gave up 0 bases and J gave up 7 bases, with 13 bases separating them. The chain's CDR3 is CASSQDRGSGEQYF. The DNA for the CDR3 is TGTGCCAGCAGCCAAGACAGGGGATCGGGGGAGCAGTACTTC.

This clone occurred a few times. This chain connects TRBV7-9 to TRBJ1-5; 9 bases line up with TRBD1. This CDR3 has 15 amino acids. V trimming: 0 bases; J trimming: 7 bases; junction bases outside the gene matches: 4. CDR1 is SEHNR and CDR2 is FQNEAQ in the germline V gene (reference sequence). CDR3 DNA sequence: TGTGCCAGCAGCTTAGCCGGGACAGGGTTGCAGCCCCAGCATTTT. Amino acids: CASSLAGTGLQPQHF.

This chain joins TRBV28 and TRBJ1-5; D is uncertain. Germline V lookup: CDR1 MDHEN, CDR2 SYDVKM. Trimming took 6 bases from V and 2 from J, leaving 11 bases between them. The CDR3 contains 14 residues. DNA of the CDR3: TGTGCCAGCAGGGGAGGGCAGGGCAATCAGCCCCAGCATTTT. Its translation is CASRGGQGNQPQHF.